The T cell receptor (beta chain) described here comes from a study of shared T cell receptors in the human thymus. This clone was seen once. Generated by immunoSEQ multiplex PCR, the TCRdb table keeps only in-frame clones and is missing some. The sample yields 450,000 to 650,000 clones, 70% to 80% seen once. V shed 0 bases and J shed 6 bases, with 9 bases lying between them. This CDR3 contains 14 residues. CDR1 and CDR2 (germline): SNHLY, FYNNEI. The data also belong to a second study, concerning human thymus T cells. This second study says: Finnish infants who were healthy and having corrective surgery for congenital heart defects made up the donors. The thymus was resected at corrective cardiac surgery. It looked as if thymic and blood repertoires used V and J genes in a biased way. Related research reported highly overlapping thymic repertoires among unrelated individuals.

Sequencing was carried out using thymocytes. The sequence came from a boy under two years old with a congenital heart defect. J is TRBJ1-5 and V is TRBV2, with D possibly matching TRBD1 (5 bases). The DNA of the CDR3 is TGTGCCAGCAGTGAAGCCAGGGTGAGTCAGCCCCAGCATTTT. Protein product: CASSEARVSQPQHF.